This T cell receptor (beta chain) is from a study of identical twins. The CDR3 runs to 12 residues. CDR1 and CDR2 (germline): DFQATT, SNEGSKA (reference sequence). Trimming shortened V by 1 base and J by 9 bases, and 11 bases separated the two germline ends. TCRdb redid the calling of the 5' RACE reads with MiXCR, one entry per CDR3 protein. The sample has some 730,000 distinct CDR3 sequences, roughly 18% seen once. This clonotype has only a few counts. Healthy Caucasians alone served as donors. This same sample was also taken into another study, of T cells expressing NK-cell markers. Turning to that study: Dominant NKG2C+ clonotypes accounted for roughly 1.0-7.0% of CD8+ T cells in about 6 donors. Topping the CD3+CD56-NKG2C+ fraction as well were these clonotypes, in a handful of donors.

This receptor was taken from a woman between 18 and 30 years old in good health. The sequenced sample was PBMCs. This chain connects TRBV20-1 to TRBJ2-3; perhaps TRBD2 as D (6 bases). CDR3 loop: CSARVGEVTQYF. In nucleotides, the CDR3 is TGCAGTGCTAGAGTAGGGGAGGTCACGCAGTATTTT.